The sequence of this T cell receptor (beta chain) was determined in a study of T-cell memory formation after mild COVID-19 (dated by TCRdb to the early 2020s). About the study as a whole: Most TCR sequence clusters were specific to one of the two donors. In a couple of donors, T-cell clones that expanded and contracted after mild COVID-19 were tracked by sequencing TCRalpha and TCRbeta repertoires over time. Two young, previously healthy adult volunteers made up the cohort, one male and one female. Here is what the overall study found, with its caveats: The detection of some responding clones in pre-infection memory suggests that pre-existing cross-reactive memory T cells joined the SARS-CoV-2 response. Contracting CD4+ clones appeared mostly in the CM and EM memory subsets, whereas CD8+ clones were enriched in EMRA. Only a couple of mild cases were covered in the study, and larger cohorts including severe cases with pre-infection samples were considered necessary. SARS-CoV-2 specificity of the second-wave clones peaking on day 37 was not confirmed. From day 15 to 85, contracting clones showed balanced CD4/CD8 phenotypes, whereas a second wave of clones that expanded from day 15 to 37 leaned towards CD4+.

This clonotype was counted between two and nine times. Its antigen remains unidentified. Base-call qualities are not available, and no considerably larger clone is one nucleotide away. The listed sequencing device is Illumina NovaSeq 6000. TCRalpha and TCRbeta cDNA libraries were constructed by 5'RACE with constant-segment primers, with sample barcodes and unique molecular identifiers being introduced. RNA was extracted from every sample with Trizol reagent. Libraries were amplified in two PCR steps, with a second sample barcode and Illumina TruSeq adapters added in the second step. The libraries were sequenced on an Illumina NovaSeq using 2 x 150 bp paired-end reads. In the paper's pipeline: Demultiplexing of reads and collapsing into UMI-guided consensus sequences were performed with migec v1.2.7. With mixcr v2.1.11, UMI consensuses were aligned to TRA and TRB V and J templates and assembled into clonotypes. Clonotypes were classified as expanded or contracted when called significant by both edgeR and NoisET, with noise models trained on biological replicates. For edgeR calls, a false discovery rate-adjusted p below 0.01 and a log2 fold-change threshold of 1 were applied. As an exploratory analysis of dynamics, max-normalized trajectories of the 1000 most abundant clonotypes were examined with PCA combined with hierarchical clustering. The CD4 or CD8 phenotype of responding clones was assigned using the separately sequenced CD4+ and CD8+ repertoires. Using fastp at Q25 and MiXCR, TCRdb reprocessed the public reads and kept productive beta chains. Here each entry gathers all rows of one CDR3 protein and keeps the most common genes and DNA. The V and J calls come from TCRdb's annotation, not from the publication. The sample table holds about 90,000 distinct CDR3 sequences, of which about 13% were seen once. The ten largest clonotypes hold around 27% of the sample.

Ficoll-Paque density gradient centrifugation was used to isolate PBMCs. Its CDR3 holds 15 amino acids, cysteine through phenylalanine. CDR3 DNA only is kept here, 45 bases in frame from base 1. CDR1 DFQATT and CDR2 SNEGSKA were looked up in the germline V gene (reference sequence). From V the trimming removes 2 bases and from J it removes 1 base, while the gene matches leave 6 bases of the junction unaccounted for. Sequences were obtained from PBMCs or a T cell subset sorted from them (not recorded which). The chain was built from TRBV20-1 and TRBJ2-7; 9 central bases correspond to TRBD2. The TCR was taken from an adult woman who had mild COVID-19 (a few samples of this study predate the infection). The sample titles of this study are shuffled in the database, so cell type and time point are left out; the donor was told from shared clones. The CDR3 protein: CSARNLAGTSYEQYF. DNA sequence: TGCAGTGCTAGAAATCTAGCGGGAACTTCCTACGAGCAGTACTTC.